Listed here are 27 T cell receptor beta chains from one sample, sequenced in a study of blood T cell repertoires in COVID-19 (dated by TCRdb to the early 2020s). The method was the immunoSEQ multiplex PCR assay. TCRdb took over this immuneACCESS table, retaining in-frame rearrangements with V and J assigned. Such tables are incomplete; in checked studies, under half of the missing clones stem from an unresolved V gene, and the remainder is unexplained. Here the sample has some 310,000 clones; about nine tenths occur a single time. 1% of the sample lies in the top ten. The sample taken for sequencing was peripheral blood. The receptors stem from a man aged 45 to 65 with active or convalescent COVID-19.

The chain joins TRBV28 to TRBJ2-7; D unclear. Germline CDR1 is MDHEN and CDR2 is SYDVKM. CDR3 length: 12 residues. V lost 3 bases and J lost 4, with 7 bases in between. The CDR3 bases are TGTGCCAGCAGTTTGGCGGCATACGAGCAGTACTTC. This codes for CASSLAAYEQYF.

The rearrangement uses TRBV29-1 and TRBJ1-6, with 9 bases lining up with TRBD1. The germline V gene has CDR1 SQVTM and CDR2 ANQGSEA. The CDR3 extends over 13 amino acids. With 6 bases clipped from V and 13 bases from J, the junction kept 10 bases outside the gene matches. CDR3 DNA: TGCAGCGTGGGACAGGGTATTGGTCGCCCCCTCCACTTT. Amino acids: CSVGQGIGRPLHF.

The gene calls are TRBV6-5 and TRBJ1-2; D is unclear. V shed 6 bases and J shed 4 bases, with 18 bases lying between them. The CDR3 sequence is 15 residues long. Germline V gives CDR1 MNHEY, CDR2 SVGAGI. The CDR3 DNA is TGTGCCAGCAGATTCGACGGCGAGGAGCCCTATGGCTACACCTTC. Translated, it gives CASRFDGEEPYGYTF.

The gene calls are TRBV5-6 and TRBJ2-3, with a possible D match to TRBD1 (6 bases). The CDR3 extends over 16 amino acids. The V end lost 4 bases, the J end lost 0 bases, and 15 bases lay between the germline ends. CDR1 is SGHDT, CDR2 YYEEEE, per germline. The CDR3 loop is CASSLRQVSSTDTQYF. CDR3 bases: TGTGCCAGCAGCCTCAGACAGGTTTCTAGCACAGATACGCAGTATTTT. Drawing the rest from reference TRBV5-6 and TRBJ2-3, the complete variable domain is DAGVTQSPTHLIKTRGQQVTLRCSPKSGHDTVSWYQQALGQGPQFIFQYYEEEERQRGNFPDRFSGHQFPNYSSELNVNALLLGDSALYLCASSLRQVSSTDTQYFGPGTRLTVL.

The chain recombines TRBV19 with TRBJ2-7, with 8 bases identical to TRBD1. CDR1 and CDR2 from the germline V gene are LNHDA and SQIVND (reference sequence). The junction had 5 bases not matched to a gene; V was cut back by 5 bases and J by 2 bases. This CDR3 comprises 14 residues. In nucleotides, the CDR3 is TGTGCCAGTAGTGGTGGACAGGGAACCTACGAGCAGTACTTC. This translates into CASSGGQGTYEQYF.

The chain is built from TRBV27 and TRBJ2-3, with 11 bases lining up with TRBD2. Germline-derived CDR1 and CDR2 are MNHEY and SMNVEV (reference sequence). V gave up 6 bases and J gave up 7 bases; unmatched junction bases: 6. This CDR3 region has 14 residues. CDR3 DNA sequence: TGTGCCAGCAGGCCGGGACTAGCGGCCTATACGCAGTATTTT. This sequence encodes CASRPGLAAYTQYF.

V and J are TRBV5-1 and TRBJ2-7; D possibly corresponds to TRBD1 (6 bases). Germline V gene sequence: CDR1 SGHRS, CDR2 YFSETQ. The CDR3 runs 15 residues. Trimming cost V 4 bases and J 0 bases, with 14 bases left between them. CDR3 DNA: TGCGCCAGCAGCGTTGGACAGCCCAACTCCTACGAGCAGTACTTC. Protein: CASSVGQPNSYEQYF.

This clone was seen once. The chain couples TRBV27 to TRBJ1-6; D unclear. The CDR3 has 16 residues. V lost 6 bases and J 2 bases, leaving 14 bases between the germline ends. Per the germline V gene, CDR1 is MNHEY and CDR2 is SMNVEV (reference sequence). The CDR3 reads CASRAWAEPYNSPLHF. In nucleotides, the CDR3 is TGTGCCAGCAGAGCCTGGGCAGAGCCCTATAATTCACCCCTCCACTTT.

The rearrangement joins TRBV25-1 to TRBJ1-6, with 9 bases that match TRBD1. This CDR3 comprises 15 residues. After removal of 7 bases from V and 7 bases from J, the junction contained 8 bases not matched to a gene. CDR1 is MGHDK, CDR2 SYGVNS, per germline. DNA of the CDR3: TGTGCCAGCAAGATGATGACAGGGGGGAATTCACCCCTCCACTTT. Protein sequence: CASKMMTGGNSPLHF.

This clone was observed many times. Other DNA variants within this sample encode the same CDR3. The genes are TRBV9 and TRBJ2-7; a weak D match, TRBD2 (5 bases). The CDR3 contains 14 residues. Germline V gene lookup returns CDR1 SGDLS and CDR2 YYNGEE. V was pared by 2 bases and J by 0 bases, with 9 bases between. The DNA of the CDR3 is TGTGCCAGCAGCGTCACGGGGAACTCCTACGAGCAGTACTTC. This translates into CASSVTGNSYEQYF.

This clone was observed a single time. The chain employs TRBV12-2 and TRBJ2-2; the table gives TRBD1 as D, unverified against the DNA. TRBV12-2 is a pseudogene segment. This CDR3 spans 14 amino acids. The CDR3 DNA sequence: TGTGCAAGTCGCCCAGAGAGGGGGCCCGGGGAGCTGTTTTTT. This gives the protein CASRPERGPGELFF.

The chain is built from TRBV19 and TRBJ1-2, with TRBD1 identical over 7 bases. Germline CDR1 reads LNHDA; CDR2 reads SQIVND (reference sequence). V shed 5 bases, J shed 4 bases, and the junction held 10 bases outside the gene matches. The CDR3 is 15 residues long. The CDR3 reads CASSPSTGPVYGYTF. Here the CDR3 DNA reads TGTGCCAGTAGTCCTTCGACAGGGCCCGTCTATGGCTACACCTTC. Together with reference TRBV19 and TRBJ1-2, the CDR3 gives the full variable domain: DGGITQSPKYLFRKEGQNVTLSCEQNLNHDAMYWYRQDPGQGLRLIYYSQIVNDFQKGDIAEGYSVSREKKESFPLTVTSAQKNPTAFYLCASSPSTGPVYGYTFGSGTRLTVV.

The genes are TRBV28 and TRBJ2-1, with TRBD1 matching over 8 bases. The CDR3 has 16 amino acids. With V trimmed by 5 bases and J by 7 bases, 13 bases remained unmatched. Per germline, CDR1 MDHEN and CDR2 SYDVKM. CDR3 DNA sequence: TGTGCCAGCAGTCCACCTACAGGGGGAATCGGGAATGAGCAGTTCTTC. It translates to CASSPPTGGIGNEQFF.

This clone was detected only a few times. The chain combines TRBV19 with TRBJ1-5; D ambiguous. The CDR3 sequence is 16 residues long. Germline-derived CDR1 and CDR2 are LNHDA and SQIVND (reference sequence). V was cut by 8 bases and J by 0 bases, with 17 bases left in between. CDR3 bases: TGTGCCAGTGCCGTGACAAGACCTTATAGCAATCAGCCCCAGCATTTT. Translation: CASAVTRPYSNQPQHF.

The chain couples TRBV6-5 to TRBJ1-6; D perhaps matches TRBD1 (6 bases). CDR3 size: 14 residues. The germline V gene encodes CDR1 MNHEY and CDR2 SVGAGI. Between the trimmed V and J ends, which lost 7 bases and 6 bases, there was a span of 13 bases. DNA of the CDR3: TGTGCCAGCACGGGACAAGGCCCTAATTCACCCCTCCACTTT. It yields the protein CASTGQGPNSPLHF.

CDR3 bases: TGTGCCAGCATCGGACAGACCTATAATTCACCCCTCCACTTT. It translates to CASIGQTYNSPLHF. This chain uses TRBV3-1 (or the pseudogene TRBV3-2) with TRBJ1-6, with D tentatively TRBD1 (6 bases). The CDR3 extends over 14 amino acids. Trimming removed 7 bases at V and 2 bases at J, with 9 bases between. CDR1 is LGHDT and CDR2 is YNNKEL in the germline V gene (reference sequence).

The chain recombines TRBV6-6 with TRBJ1-5, with D perhaps matching TRBD1 (5 bases). Trimming took off 6 bases at V and 7 bases at J, with 13 bases between the two ends. There are 13 residues in the CDR3. Looked up from germline, CDR1 is MNHNY and CDR2 is SVGAGI (reference sequence). As DNA, the CDR3 is TGTGCCAGCAGCCAGGAGGGGATGCAGCCCCAGCATTTT. This gives the protein CASSQEGMQPQHF.

The chain joins TRBV4-3 to TRBJ1-6; 9 bases are a match to TRBD1. The V gene's germline CDR1 is LGHNA and CDR2 YSLEER. V lost 3 bases and J lost 10; bases outside the gene matches: 10. This CDR3 region has 16 residues. The CDR3 is CASSHSPGTGHSPLHF. The CDR3 DNA reads as TGCGCCAGCAGCCATTCCCCCGGGACAGGGCACTCACCCCTCCACTTT.

The chain carries TRBV30 and TRBJ1-6, with 7 bases matching TRBD1. The CDR3 is 18 amino acids. Per germline, CDR1 GTSNPN and CDR2 SVGIG (reference sequence). The V and J ends lost 0 bases and 10 bases, in that order; junction bases with no gene match: 18. This CDR3 is CAWSVWLRTGGIGSPLHF. The CDR3 DNA reads TGTGCCTGGAGTGTCTGGCTCCGGACAGGAGGTATCGGATCACCCCTCCACTTT.

The chain uses TRBV19 and TRBJ1-5; D perhaps matches TRBD1 (6 bases). This CDR3 contains 14 residues. The germline gives CDR1 LNHDA, CDR2 SQIVND (reference sequence). The ends were cut back, 5 bases at V and 5 bases at J, with 13 bases in the middle. This CDR3 is CASSRDIKDQPQHF. The DNA for the CDR3 is TGTGCCAGTAGTCGGGACATTAAGGATCAGCCCCAGCATTTT.

The CDR3 spells CAISESGGMNTEAFF. CDR3 coding DNA: TGTGCCATCAGTGAGTCGGGGGGGATGAACACTGAAGCTTTCTTT. The chain joins TRBV10-3 to TRBJ1-1; a possible D gene is TRBD1 (5 bases). The CDR3 loop spans 15 amino acids. Between the trimmed V and J ends, which lost 0 bases and 0 bases, there was a span of 8 bases. Germline-derived CDR1 and CDR2 are ENHRY and SYGVKD.

The rearrangement links TRBV30 to TRBJ1-5, with D possibly matching TRBD1 (5 bases). This CDR3 is 16 amino acids long. Germline loops: CDR1 GTSNPN, CDR2 SVGIG (reference sequence). Trimming took off 0 bases at V and 4 bases at J, with 16 bases between the two ends. For the CDR3, the DNA is TGTGCCTGGAGTGTTAACTGGGGCCAGGGAAATCAGCCCCAGCATTTT. Translating it yields CAWSVNWGQGNQPQHF.

V usage is TRBV5-1 and J usage is TRBJ2-1; 9 positions agree with TRBD2. The CDR3 covers 16 residues. Germline-derived CDR1 and CDR2 are SGHRS and YFSETQ. V shed 4 bases, J shed 3 bases, and the junction held 8 bases outside the gene matches. Here the CDR3 reads CASSPYSGGRYNEQFF. In DNA form, the CDR3 reads TGCGCCAGCAGCCCGTATAGCGGGGGCCGCTACAATGAGCAGTTCTTC.

This clone was observed a few times. The chain joins TRBV30 to TRBJ2-3; 7 bases map to TRBD1. Per germline, CDR1 GTSNPN and CDR2 SVGIG (reference sequence). Trimming took 6 bases from V and 4 from J; bases not matched to a gene: 10. This CDR3 spans 14 amino acids. DNA of the CDR3: TGTGCCTGCCGGCGACAGGGTACGGCAGATACGCAGTATTTT. The encoded protein is CACRRQGTADTQYF.

CDR3 sequence: CASRTREEAGELFF. DNA for the CDR3: TGTGCCAGCAGAACGCGGGAGGAGGCCGGGGAGCTGTTTTTT. This chain connects TRBV6-5 to TRBJ2-2, with TRBD2 matching over 8 bases. Trimming removed 6 bases from V and 6 bases from J; junction bases left unmatched: 6. The CDR3 runs 14 residues. CDR1 is MNHEY, CDR2 SVGAGI, per germline.

The chain uses TRBV11-2 and TRBJ2-3; a possible D gene is TRBD1 (5 bases). Between the trimmed V and J ends, which lost 2 bases and 2 bases, there was a span of 14 bases. Looked up from germline, CDR1 is SGHAT and CDR2 is FQNNGV. The CDR3 extends over 16 amino acids. The CDR3 region is CASSLIGVEYTDTQYF. Here the CDR3 DNA reads TGTGCCAGCAGCTTAATAGGGGTGGAATACACAGATACGCAGTATTTT.

The gene calls are TRBV6-7 and TRBJ1-1, with D possibly TRBD1 on 6 matching bases. TRBV6-7 is an open reading frame, and its role is uncertain. Trimming took off 4 bases at V and 4 bases at J, with 13 bases between the two ends. This CDR3 spans 14 amino acids. Here the CDR3 reads CASSSRGGATEAFF. The CDR3 region has the DNA TGTGCCAGCAGTTCCCGGGGGGGGGCCACTGAAGCTTTCTTT.